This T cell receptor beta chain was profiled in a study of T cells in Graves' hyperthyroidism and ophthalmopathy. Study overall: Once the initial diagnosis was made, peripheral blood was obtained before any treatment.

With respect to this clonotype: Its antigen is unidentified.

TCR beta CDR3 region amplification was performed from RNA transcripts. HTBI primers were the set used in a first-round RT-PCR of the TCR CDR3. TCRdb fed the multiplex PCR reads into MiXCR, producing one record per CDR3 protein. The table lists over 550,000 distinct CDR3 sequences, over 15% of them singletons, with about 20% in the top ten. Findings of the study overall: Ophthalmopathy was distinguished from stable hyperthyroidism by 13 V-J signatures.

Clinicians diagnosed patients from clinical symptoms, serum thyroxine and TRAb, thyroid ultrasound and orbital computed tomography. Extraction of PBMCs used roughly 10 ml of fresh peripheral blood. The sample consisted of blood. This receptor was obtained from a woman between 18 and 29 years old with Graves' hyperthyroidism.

The CDR3 sequence: CASRGYKFGYTF. The DNA of the CDR3 is TGTGCCAGCAGGGGCTATAAGTTTGGCTACACCTTC. This sequence joins TRBV3-1 and TRBJ1-2; no definite D call. CDR1 is LGHDT and CDR2 is YNNKEL in the germline V gene (reference sequence). V lost 6 bases and J 7 bases, leaving 12 bases between the germline ends. The length of the CDR3 is 12 residues.